Sequencing of this T cell receptor beta chain was carried out in a study of vaccination effects on CD4 cells after COVID-19. Whole-study findings and limits: Only a single clone (1 of 255 vaccine-induced clones in healthy vaccinees) cross-reacted with common cold coronaviruses.

Prior to sequencing, the ViraFEST assay stimulated PBMC with viral peptide pools, which expanded the antigen-specific CD4+ T cells. Culture proceeded for approximately nine days, and CD4+ T cells were then isolated. Cultures received IL-2 medium that replaced half the medium on days 3 and 7. With regard to this clone: The antigen is undetermined.

Here immunoSEQ multiplex PCR was the method, and the copy in TCRdb shows in-frame clones only, minus some. The table records about 20,000 clones, about 71% of them present only once. The germline V gene encodes CDR1 MGHRA and CDR2 YSYEKL. There are 17 residues in the CDR3. Trimming stripped 3 bases from V and 0 bases from J, with 14 bases between. J is TRBJ2-2 and V is TRBV4-1; no clear D. The material was CD4+ T cells from PBMCs cultured with HCoV-229E spike peptides, obtained before COVID-19 vaccination. The sequence was obtained from a human donor who received a COVID-19 vaccine. DNA of the CDR3: TGCGCCAGCAGCCATGGTGTTTCTGGGTCGAACACCGGGGAGCTGTTTTTT. Its protein is CASSHGVSGSNTGELFF.